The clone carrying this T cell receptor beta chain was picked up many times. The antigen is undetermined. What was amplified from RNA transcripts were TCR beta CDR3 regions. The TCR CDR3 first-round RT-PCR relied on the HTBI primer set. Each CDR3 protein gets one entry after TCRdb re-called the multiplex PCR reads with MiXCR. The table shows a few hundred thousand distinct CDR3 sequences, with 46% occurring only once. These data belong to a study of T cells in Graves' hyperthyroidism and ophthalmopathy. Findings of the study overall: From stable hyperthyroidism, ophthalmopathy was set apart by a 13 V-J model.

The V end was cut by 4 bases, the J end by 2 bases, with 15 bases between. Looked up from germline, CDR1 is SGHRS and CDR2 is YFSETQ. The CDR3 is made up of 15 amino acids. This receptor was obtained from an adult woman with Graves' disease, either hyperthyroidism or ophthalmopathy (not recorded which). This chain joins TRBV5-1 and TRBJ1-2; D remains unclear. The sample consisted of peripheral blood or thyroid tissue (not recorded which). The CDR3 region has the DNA TGCGCCAGCAGCCCCCTGGACGGAGTAAACTATGGCTACACCTTC. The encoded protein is CASSPLDGVNYGYTF.